The 4 T cell receptor beta chains in this list originate from one sample, sequenced in a study of blood T cell repertoires in COVID-19 (dated by TCRdb to about 2020). Library preparation was by the immunoSEQ multiplex PCR assay. TCRdb limited this immuneACCESS table to in-frame rearrangements with V and J called. A share of clones is missing; checked studies link under half to unresolved V genes, and the rest is unexplained. Here the sample has about 180,000 clones; around four fifths occur a single time. Of the sample, 17% falls within the top ten clones. The sample consisted of PBMCs or T cells enriched from blood (not recorded which). The receptors shown here come from a woman aged 50 to 60 who had recovered from COVID-19.

This sequence joins TRBV28 and TRBJ2-7, with D possibly being TRBD2 (5 bases). Germline values: CDR1 MDHEN, CDR2 SYDVKM. The V end lost 8 bases, the J end lost 1 base, and 12 bases lay between the germline ends. The CDR3 totals 13 residues. The CDR3 sequence: CASEGGQSYEQYF. In DNA, the CDR3 is TGTGCCAGCGAAGGCGGGCAGTCCTACGAGCAGTACTTC.

This clone was seen only a few times. The CDR3 here is CASTVAGLQETQYF. CDR3 bases: TGTGCCAGCACTGTAGCGGGGCTCCAAGAGACCCAGTACTTC. V is TRBV2 and J is TRBJ2-5, with TRBD2 identical over 8 bases. After removal of 7 bases from V and 1 base from J, the junction contained 5 bases not matched to a gene. CDR3 length: 14 residues. Germline CDR1 and CDR2: SNHLY and FYNNEI. The variable domain in full, with the rest retrieved from reference TRBV2 and TRBJ2-5, is EPEVTQTPSHQVTQMGQEVILRCVPISNHLYFYWYRQILGQKVEFLVSFYNNEISEKSEIFDDQFSVERPDGSNFTLKIRSTKLEDSAMYFCASTVAGLQETQYFGPGTRLLVL.

This rearrangement joins TRBV12-5 to TRBJ1-1; a possible D gene is TRBD1 (5 bases). The germline gives CDR1 LGHNT, CDR2 FRNRAP. This CDR3 is built from 14 residues. The V end was cut by 5 bases, the J end by 4 bases, with 14 bases between. The CDR3: CASGREGLGTEAFF. DNA for the CDR3: TGTGCTAGTGGTCGGGAGGGGTTGGGCACTGAAGCTTTCTTT.

The chain is built from TRBV4-2 and TRBJ2-3, with 13 bases matching TRBD2. The CDR3 spans 16 residues. Germline CDR1 reads LGHNA; CDR2 reads YNFKEQ. Unmatched junction bases numbered 5, after V lost 3 bases and J lost 5 bases. This chain's CDR3 is CASSQEGLAGEDTQYF. The CDR3 DNA is TGTGCCAGCAGCCAGGAAGGACTAGCGGGAGAAGATACGCAGTATTTT.